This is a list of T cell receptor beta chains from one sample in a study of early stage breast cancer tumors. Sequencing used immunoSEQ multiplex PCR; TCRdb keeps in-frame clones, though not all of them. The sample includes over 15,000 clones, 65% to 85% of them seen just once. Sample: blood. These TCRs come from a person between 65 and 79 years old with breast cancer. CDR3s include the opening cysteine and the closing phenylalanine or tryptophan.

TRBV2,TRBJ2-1,CASSVTGNEQFF
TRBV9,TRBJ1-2,CASSVEPSGNYGYTF
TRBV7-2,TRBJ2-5,CASSKAGGPETQYF
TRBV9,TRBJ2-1,CASSVSVQGVAGNEQFF
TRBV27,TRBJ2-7,CASSRGTYEQYF
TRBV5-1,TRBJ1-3,CASARETSSGNTIYF
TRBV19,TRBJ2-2,CASSPLRTATGELFF
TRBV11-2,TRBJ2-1,CASSPPAGGNNEQFF
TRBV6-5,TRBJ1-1,CASSWDRTNTEAFF
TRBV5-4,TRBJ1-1,CASSLAGISGEAFF
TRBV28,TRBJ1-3,CASSLSRGSHTIYF
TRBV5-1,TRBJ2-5,CASSLGSRGQETQYF
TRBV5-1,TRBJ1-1,CASSLSGTGGAGTEAFF
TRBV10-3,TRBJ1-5,CAISPQQGEGQPQHF
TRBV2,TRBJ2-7,CASSRQGYEQYF
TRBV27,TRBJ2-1,CASSLRVRSYNEQFF
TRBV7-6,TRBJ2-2,CASSWLTVANTGELFF
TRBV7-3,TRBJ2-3,CASSLNGRGASTDTQYF
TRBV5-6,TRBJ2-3,CASSLERAGGPDTQYF
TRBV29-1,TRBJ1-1,CSVVRGSMNTEAFF
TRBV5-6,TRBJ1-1,CASSFFRNTEAFF
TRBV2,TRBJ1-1,CASTPRGFKGSEAFF